A single sample is the source of the 31 T cell receptor beta chains below, sequenced in a study of human T cells and chemical hapten exposure. Regarding time point: pre-sensitization, week 0. Treatment: therapeutic diphenylcyclopropenone sensitization with weekly scalp DPC. TCRdb passed the RACE reads through MiXCR, listing each CDR3 protein once. The sample consists of about 260,000 distinct CDR3 sequences, about 9% of them appearing once. The specimen was whole blood, collected in connection with sensitization to the hapten diphenylcyclopropenone (DPC). These receptors originate from a woman in her thirties or forties with alopecia areata. Some clones in this sample may be carry-over from other donors' samples.

This clonotype has more than one count but fewer than ten. The V call is TRBV3-1, the J call TRBJ1-6; TRBD1 agrees at 10 bases. The CDR3 totals 15 residues. Germline V lookup: CDR1 LGHDT, CDR2 YNNKEL (reference sequence). Germline trimming cut 4 bases from V and 9 bases from J; bases unmatched to any gene: 6. CDR3 nucleotide sequence: TGTGCCAGCAGCCGCTGGGACAGGGGAAGTTCACCCCTCCACTTT. Translated, it gives CASSRWDRGSSPLHF. Complete variable domain (other parts from reference TRBV3-1 and TRBJ1-6): DTAVSQTPKYLVTQMGNDKSIKCEQNLGHDTMYWYKQDSKKFLKIMFSYNNKELIINETVPNRFSPKSPDKAHLNLHINSLELGDSAVYFCASSRWDRGSSPLHFGNGTRLTVT.

The sample holds a few counts of this clonotype. The chain uses TRBV6-1 and TRBJ1-3; D is undetermined. This CDR3 spans 15 amino acids. Trimming took off 6 bases at V and 0 bases at J, with 12 bases between the two ends. Germline V gene data show CDR1 as MNHNS and CDR2 as SASEGT. DNA of the CDR3: TGTGCCAGCAGCGCGCTGCCGGACTCTGGAAACACCATATATTTT. Its translation is CASSALPDSGNTIYF.

This clonotype was counted at least ten times. The J gene is TRBJ1-4, the V gene TRBV5-1, with a weak D call TRBD1 (5 bases). Trimming pared 0 bases from V and 8 bases from J, leaving 11 bases between. The CDR3 consists of 14 residues. CDR1 and CDR2 from the germline V gene are SGHRS and YFSETQ. This chain's CDR3 is CASSLERGGEKLFF. The CDR3 DNA reads TGCGCCAGCAGCTTGGAAAGGGGTGGGGAAAAACTGTTTTTT.

The table lists this clonotype with a few counts. V gene TRBV5-1 combines with J gene TRBJ2-1, with a tentative D call TRBD2 (5 bases). V dropped 2 bases and J dropped 5 bases, with 17 bases sitting between them. CDR1 and CDR2 (germline): SGHRS, YFSETQ. The CDR3 runs 16 residues. The CDR3 bases are TGCGCCAGCAGCTTTCAAGGGAGTGCGGTACACAATGAGCAGTTCTTC. Translation gives CASSFQGSAVHNEQFF.

This chain uses TRBV18 with TRBJ2-7, with unresolved D. CDR3 length: 14 residues. The V end lost 3 bases, the J end lost 2 bases, and 11 bases lay between the germline ends. Germline values: CDR1 KGHSH, CDR2 LQKENI. The CDR3 nucleotides read TGTGCCAGCTCACCGGCAGGATCCACCTACGAGCAGTACTTC. Protein product: CASSPAGSTYEQYF.

J is TRBJ2-3 and V is TRBV29-1; TRBD2 aligns across 11 bases. CDR3 size: 14 residues. V lost 6 bases, J lost 8 bases, and 10 bases stayed unmatched. The germline V gene encodes CDR1 SQVTM and CDR2 ANQGSEA. The chain's CDR3 is CSVKNLAGGSTQYF. The CDR3 bases are TGCAGCGTCAAGAACCTAGCGGGAGGAAGTACGCAGTATTTT.

V usage is TRBV29-1 and J usage is TRBJ1-5, with D possibly TRBD1 on 5 matching bases. This CDR3 is built from 13 residues. Germline CDR1 is SQVTM and CDR2 is ANQGSEA. Trimming took 3 bases from V and 7 from J, leaving 13 bases between them. CDR3 sequence (DNA): TGCAGCGTTGAGACGGGACTAGGGCAGCCCCAGCATTTT. As protein: CSVETGLGQPQHF.

This rearrangement joins TRBV7-2 to TRBJ1-3; D perhaps matches TRBD1 (6 bases). The germline V gene has CDR1 SGHTA and CDR2 FQGNSA. CDR3 length: 15 amino acids. The V end lost 1 base, the J end lost 1 base, and 8 bases lay between the germline ends. The CDR3, as DNA: TGTGCCAGCAGCTTAGACAGGGCTTCTGGAAACACCATATATTTT. This gives the protein CASSLDRASGNTIYF. Complete variable domain (other parts from reference TRBV7-2 and TRBJ1-3): GAGVSQSPSNKVTEKGKDVELRCDPISGHTALYWYRQSLGQGLEFLIYFQGNSAPDKSGLPSDRFSAERTGGSVSTLTIQRTQQEDSAVYLCASSLDRASGNTIYFGEGSWLTVV.

This clonotype has more than one count but fewer than ten. The chain uses TRBV6-1 and TRBJ2-3; 8 nucleotides line up with TRBD1. The junction had 9 bases not matched to a gene; V was cut back by 8 bases and J by 2 bases. The CDR3 contains 15 residues. Germline loops: CDR1 MNHNS, CDR2 SASEGT. The CDR3 here is CASFTGQGLTDTQYF. The CDR3 nucleotides are TGTGCCAGCTTCACCGGACAGGGCCTCACAGATACGCAGTATTTT.

This clonotype was counted between two and nine times. V usage is TRBV10-3 and J usage is TRBJ2-2; TRBD1 aligns across 8 bases. Losses at the gene ends were 10 bases for V and 7 bases for J; bases not matched to a gene: 8. Germline CDR1 is ENHRY and CDR2 is SYGVKD. The CDR3 runs to 13 residues. The CDR3 loop reads CATKQGEDGELFF. CDR3 coding DNA: TGTGCCACCAAACAGGGGGAAGACGGGGAGCTGTTTTTT.

This clonotype was counted between two and nine times. The chain is built from TRBV7-8 and TRBJ2-5; D is ambiguous. V was shortened by 2 bases and J by 2 bases, with 18 bases between the two germline ends. The CDR3 has 17 amino acids. Germline CDR1 is SGHVS and CDR2 is FQNEAQ. CDR3 bases: TGTGCCAGCAGCTTACGTGTCGGCGTTAAAGGGCAAGAGACCCAGTACTTC. The encoded protein is CASSLRVGVKGQETQYF.

The J gene is TRBJ2-7, the V gene TRBV12-3 or TRBV12-4; D might be TRBD1 (6 bases). Trimming removed 9 bases at V and 4 bases at J, with 13 bases between. The CDR3 spans 12 residues. The CDR3: CASAPQGYEQYF. The CDR3 region has the DNA TGTGCCAGTGCTCCTCAGGGGTACGAGCAGTACTTC.

This clonotype has just a few counts. This chain joins TRBV7-2 and TRBJ1-2; D not resolved. The CDR3 has 13 amino acids. CDR1 is SGHTA, CDR2 FQGNSA, per germline. V shed 1 base and J shed 4 bases, with 7 bases lying between them. As DNA, the CDR3 is TGTGCCAGCAGCTTAGGCAGTTCCTATGGCTACACCTTC. Its translation: CASSLGSSYGYTF.

This clonotype was detected ten times or more. Sequence at one end of the junction differs from germline and may be a read error. The CDR3 reads CASSLDGSSYNEQFF. The CDR3 coding sequence is TGTGCCAGCAGCTTAGACGGGAGCTCCTACAATGAGCAGTTCTTC. This chain uses TRBV5-1 with TRBJ2-1, with a weak D call TRBD2 (6 bases). Germline CDR1 and CDR2: SGHRS and YFSETQ. The CDR3 sequence is 15 residues long. The full variable domain, completed using reference TRBV5-1 and TRBJ2-1, is KAGVTQTPRYLIKTRGQQVTLSCSPISGHRSVSWYQQTPGQGLQFLFEYFSETQRNKGNFPGRFSGRQFSNSRSEMNVSTLELGDSALYLCASSLDGSSYNEQFFGPGTRLTVL.

Ten or more counts support this clonotype. This chain uses TRBV29-1 with TRBJ1-3, with D possibly TRBD1 on 6 matching bases. The CDR3 totals 14 residues. V lost 6 bases and J 3 bases, leaving 15 bases between the germline ends. Germline values: CDR1 SQVTM, CDR2 ANQGSEA. The CDR3 loop reads CSVRQEAFGNTIYF. The CDR3 region has the DNA TGCAGCGTGAGACAGGAGGCTTTTGGAAACACCATATATTTT.

This clonotype was seen at least ten times. J is TRBJ1-1 and V is TRBV9; D ambiguous. Per the germline V gene, CDR1 is SGDLS and CDR2 is YYNGEE. The CDR3 consists of 16 residues. V gave up 4 bases and J gave up 3 bases, with 19 bases separating them. CDR3 in amino acids: CASSIQPTSRDTEAFF. CDR3 in DNA: TGTGCCAGCAGCATCCAACCGACAAGCCGGGACACTGAAGCTTTCTTT.

This clonotype appeared a few times. V is TRBV3-1 and J is TRBJ2-2; D is unclear. CDR1 and CDR2 (germline): LGHDT, YNNKEL (reference sequence). V lost 3 bases to trimming and J lost 5 bases, with 7 bases between them. The CDR3 is 13 residues long. This CDR3 reads CASSHIWTGELFF. As DNA, the CDR3 is TGTGCCAGCAGCCACATCTGGACCGGGGAGCTGTTTTTT.

This clonotype was seen more than once but under ten times. For the CDR3, the DNA is TGCGCCAGCAGCTCCTACTGGGAGGGCGTTAATTCACCCCTCCACTTT. It yields the protein CASSSYWEGVNSPLHF. This chain connects TRBV4-3 to TRBJ1-6; D is ambiguous. The CDR3 covers 16 residues. Germline CDR1 reads LGHNA; CDR2 reads YSLEER. Trimming left V 5 bases short and J 6 bases short, with 17 bases between.

The chain employs TRBV5-1 and TRBJ2-3; 8 bases are shared with TRBD2. Germline V CDR1 and CDR2: SGHRS, YFSETQ. The J segment lost 6 bases and the V segment lost 3 bases, leaving 9 bases of the junction unmatched. This CDR3 comprises 15 residues. The CDR3 DNA reads as TGCGCCAGCAGCTCCTCACTAGCGGTTGCTGATACGCAGTATTTT. As protein: CASSSSLAVADTQYF.

This clonotype turned up a few times. In nucleotides, the CDR3 is TGTGCCAGCAGTAGAGGACAGGTGGGGGAGCAGTACTTC. Translation gives CASSRGQVGEQYF. The V and J genes are TRBV27 and TRBJ2-7, with 7 bases matching TRBD1. With 5 bases clipped from V and 7 bases from J, the junction kept 8 bases outside the gene matches. Germline V gives CDR1 MNHEY, CDR2 SMNVEV (reference sequence). CDR3 length equals 13 residues.

This rearrangement joins TRBV28 to TRBJ2-3; no clear D. The CDR3 consists of 13 residues. V was pared by 7 bases and J by 0 bases, with 8 bases between. In germline, CDR1 is MDHEN, CDR2 SYDVKM. This CDR3 is CASTSSSTDTQYF. As DNA, the CDR3 is TGTGCCAGCACTAGTTCTAGCACAGATACGCAGTATTTT.

There are a few counts of this clonotype. The genes are TRBV7-6 and TRBJ2-3; perhaps TRBD1 as D (5 bases). Trimming removed 5 bases at V and 2 bases at J, with 14 bases between. CDR3 length: 15 residues. Germline V gene data show CDR1 as SGHVS and CDR2 as FNYEAQ. The CDR3, as DNA: TGTGCCAGCAGCCTGACTGGACACACCACAGATACGCAGTATTTT. It translates to CASSLTGHTTDTQYF.

The CDR3 DNA follows: TGTGCCAGCAGCCCAGGACTAGCGGGAGTAGGGGAGACCCAGTACTTC. Residues: CASSPGLAGVGETQYF. This chain uses TRBV3-1 with TRBJ2-5; 13 bases fit TRBD2. V lost 4 bases, J lost 5 bases, and 7 bases stayed unmatched. Germline loops: CDR1 LGHDT, CDR2 YNNKEL (reference sequence). This CDR3 comprises 16 residues.

The gene calls are TRBV6-6 and TRBJ2-3; D possibly corresponds to TRBD1 (5 bases). CDR3 length equals 17 residues. Trimming took off 0 bases at V and 0 bases at J, with 13 bases between the two ends. Germline V lookup: CDR1 MNHNY, CDR2 SVGAGI (reference sequence). The chain's CDR3 is CASSYSRLQVSTDTQYF. The DNA of the CDR3 is TGTGCCAGCAGTTACTCACGGTTACAGGTTAGCACAGATACGCAGTATTTT.

V is TRBV29-1 and J is TRBJ2-1; possibly TRBD1 or TRBD2 for D (5 bases each). Looked up from germline, CDR1 is SQVTM and CDR2 is ANQGSEA. The CDR3 is 15 amino acids. V lost 6 bases and J lost 0, with 15 bases in between. The CDR3 spells CSVLSEGSSYNEQFF. CDR3 bases: TGCAGCGTATTATCCGAGGGGAGCTCCTACAATGAGCAGTTCTTC.

In this sample, this clonotype turned up a few times. The rearrangement uses TRBV9 and TRBJ1-6, with D possibly matching TRBD1 (6 bases). The V and J ends lost 3 bases and 6 bases respectively, with 16 bases between them. CDR1 SGDLS and CDR2 YYNGEE come from the germline V gene. The CDR3 is made up of 16 amino acids. CDR3 DNA: TGTGCCAGCAGCGGTGAACAGGGTAGGGGTAATTCACCCCTCCACTTT. Translation: CASSGEQGRGNSPLHF.

About this clonotype: The junction does not match germline at one end; this may be a read error. The chain couples TRBV20-1 to TRBJ2-4; 9 bases fit TRBD2. Germline V gene data show CDR1 as DFQATT and CDR2 as SNEGSKA (reference sequence). The CDR3 is 17 amino acids. The CDR3 region is CSARRSGRVLAKNIQCF. The CDR3 nucleotides are TGCAGTGCTAGGCGTAGCGGGAGAGTATTAGCCAAAAACATTCAGTGCTTC.

This chain links TRBV5-6 with TRBJ2-2; TRBD2 might be the D (6 bases). Between the trimmed V and J ends, which lost 4 bases and 6 bases, there was a span of 13 bases. CDR3 length equals 14 residues. Germline assignment: CDR1 SGHDT and CDR2 YYEEEE. The CDR3 DNA reads as TGTGCCAGCAGCCCAGCACCGGGGGCCGGGGAGCTGTTTTTT. Amino acids: CASSPAPGAGELFF.

This clonotype has just a few counts. The chain combines TRBV7-2 with TRBJ2-3; 12 nucleotides agree with TRBD2. Looked up from germline, CDR1 is SGHTA and CDR2 is FQGNSA. The CDR3 length is 17 residues. The ends lost 2 bases at V and 5 bases at J; junction bases unmatched: 8. The CDR3 is CASSLNLAGGPGDTQYF. Written as DNA, the CDR3 is TGTGCCAGCAGCTTAAATCTAGCGGGAGGGCCAGGAGATACGCAGTATTTT.

This clonotype has ten or more counts. The chain carries TRBV9 and TRBJ2-3, with 8 bases matching TRBD2. With V trimmed by 4 bases and J by 6 bases, 10 bases remained unmatched. The CDR3 sequence is 15 residues long. Germline CDR1 SGDLS, CDR2 YYNGEE. The DNA for the CDR3 is TGTGCCAGCAGCCCAAATAGCGGGAAAGATGATACGCAGTATTTT. Translation: CASSPNSGKDDTQYF.

This clonotype was seen ten or more times. V gene TRBV4-3 combines with J gene TRBJ1-5, with D uncertain. The germline V gene has CDR1 LGHNA and CDR2 YSLEER. V shed 3 bases and J shed 4 bases, with 13 bases lying between them. The CDR3 covers 15 residues. The CDR3: CASSQSHRANQPQHF. Written as DNA, the CDR3 is TGCGCCAGCAGCCAGTCCCATCGGGCAAATCAGCCCCAGCATTTT.